This T cell receptor (beta chain) is drawn from a study of long-term antiretroviral therapy in people with HIV. Whole-study context: The earliest samples came from an era when ART typically awaited falling CD4 counts.

Study conclusions and caveats: Clones showing expansion before ART dominated the repertoire at all time points. Nothing was known about ART adherence, viral resistance or changes in therapy.

Roughly 0.95-11 million cryopreserved PBMC were held in samples before DNA extraction. This clone was counted between two and nine times. Its antigen is unidentified. The CDR3 is 13 amino acids. Trimming left V 4 bases short and J 13 bases short, with 19 bases between. Germline V gives CDR1 MNHNY, CDR2 SVGAGI (reference sequence). Samples were assayed with immunoSEQ v3.0 at survey level. Sequenced by immunoSEQ multiplex PCR; TCRdb stores in-frame clones only, minus some. Of 17,000 or so clones in the sample, approximately 81% were seen once. The chain couples TRBV6-6 to TRBJ1-2; D perhaps matches TRBD1 (5 bases). This specimen consisted of unsorted PBMCs, obtained about 3.1 years after starting antiretroviral therapy. The TCR was taken from a woman aged 40 to 50 with HIV. CDR3 in amino acids: CASSSGTISPPTF. The CDR3 DNA reads TGTGCCAGCAGTTCCGGGACTATAAGCCCCCCCACCTTC.